The clone carrying this T cell receptor (beta chain) was detected once. The antigen is not known. TCRdb's table, derived via immunoSEQ multiplex PCR, lists solely in-frame clones and lacks some. The sample shows 100,000 or so clones, approximately 90% of them seen only once. The entry originates in a study of OX40 agonist ivuxolimab in advanced cancers. Study-wide points: CD8+ T cells showed, on average, more clonal expansion than CD4+ cells.

Deletions cut 0 bases from V and 7 bases from J, with 9 bases between. Germline V CDR1 and CDR2: SQVTM, ANQGSEA. This CDR3 spans 12 amino acids. Samples were taken at baseline and on day 1 of cycles 4 and 7. The specimen comprised CD4+ or CD8+ T cells sorted from blood, sampled in a trial of the OX40 agonist ivuxolimab. This receptor was taken from an adult with an advanced solid tumor such as melanoma, head and neck, liver or kidney cancer. The chain is built from TRBV29-1 and TRBJ1-2; D gene uncertain. CDR3 amino acids: CSVEDLSGGYTF. Here the CDR3 DNA reads TGCAGCGTTGAAGATCTCTCGGGTGGCTACACCTTC.